This T cell receptor (beta chain) was sequenced during a study of CD8+CD57+ T cells in acquired aplastic anemia. Study-wide background: An average of approximately 3.4 ug of DNA was obtained from sorted CD4+ and CD8+ cells. Healthy donors yielded roughly 9.8 million CD4+ cell reads on average.

Germline V CDR1 and CDR2: SEHNR, FQNEAQ (reference sequence). The CDR3 totals 13 residues. Trimming removed 3 bases from V and 10 bases from J, with 10 bases in between. Study observations and caveats: In common between the patients and the controls were around 29 CD8+ CDR3 sequences.

Both TCR beta VDJ combination and CDR3 sequence profiling were carried out. Genomic DNA was the template for this profiling. In TCRdb, the reads were re-called with MiXCR into one record per CDR3 protein. This sample has about 190,000 distinct CDR3 sequences, with roughly half found just once. This clonotype was counted only a few times. As yet, its antigen is unknown. The receptor's source is a human donor in good health, serving as a control. The chain links TRBV7-9 to TRBJ1-6; perhaps TRBD1 as D (5 bases). What was sequenced was sorted CD4+, CD8+, or CD8+CD57+ T cells (not recorded which) from PBMCs. CDR3 sequence reads: CASSFGAGSPLHF. The CDR3 region has the DNA TGTGCCAGCAGCTTTGGGGCAGGGTCACCCCTCCACTTT.